What follows is one T cell receptor (beta chain) and its context. The entry originates in a study of blood T cell repertoires in COVID-19. Study-wide context: The United States, Italy and Spain supplied acute and convalescent COVID-19 samples. Sources were T cells, B-cell-depleted T cells, or PBMCs; the material itself was cDNA or gDNA.

Produced via immunoSEQ multiplex PCR; TCRdb's table is partial and in-frame only. This table has some 170,000 clones, 85% to 90% appearing once. V was clipped by 1 base and J by 2 bases; unmatched bases: 14. From germline, CDR1 is SGHAT and CDR2 FQNNGV. The CDR3 loop spans 18 amino acids. The chain uses TRBV11-2 and TRBJ2-7; 7 bases align to TRBD1. This sequence was found in a woman in her sixties or seventies with acute or convalescent COVID-19. Sequencing used peripheral blood. The CDR3 spells CASSLATGADRRTYEQYF. The CDR3 DNA sequence: TGTGCCAGCAGCTTAGCTACAGGGGCCGATCGGAGGACCTACGAGCAGTACTTC.